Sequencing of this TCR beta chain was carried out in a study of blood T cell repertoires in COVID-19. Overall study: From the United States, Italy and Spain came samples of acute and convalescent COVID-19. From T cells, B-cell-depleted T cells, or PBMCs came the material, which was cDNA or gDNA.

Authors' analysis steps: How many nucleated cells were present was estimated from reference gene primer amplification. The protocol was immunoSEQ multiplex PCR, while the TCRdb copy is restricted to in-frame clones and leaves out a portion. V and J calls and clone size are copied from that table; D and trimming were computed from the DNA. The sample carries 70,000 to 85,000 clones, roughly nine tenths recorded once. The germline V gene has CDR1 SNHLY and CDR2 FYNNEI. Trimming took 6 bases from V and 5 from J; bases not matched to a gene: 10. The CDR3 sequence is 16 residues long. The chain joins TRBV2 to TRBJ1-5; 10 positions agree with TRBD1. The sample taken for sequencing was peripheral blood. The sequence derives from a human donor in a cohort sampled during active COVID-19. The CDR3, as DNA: TGTGCCAGCAGGGTAGGACAGGGGGGTCCTTATCAGCCCCAGCATTTT. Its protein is CASRVGQGGPYQPQHF.